This record concerns one TCR beta chain sequence. Antigen specificity is unknown. The record originates from a study of cytomegalovirus exposure and HLA in healthy donors. Researchers ran the PCR with 60 Vbeta and 13 Jbeta primers. In the original workflow: The count from a later analysis was 79 million or so unique TCR beta chains, some 12 million of them shared. Clones were sequenced by immunoSEQ multiplex PCR, and TCRdb holds only the in-frame ones, with some missing. That table gives V, J and clone size, and the DNA gave D and trimming. The table shows about 160,000 clones, with roughly 85% occurring only once. General observations from the study: It was in a later analysis that TCR association rates were seen to vary by HLA locus, highest for DRB1 and lowest for HLA-C. In an earlier analysis, about 90% or about 30%: the productive usage of most TCR beta V segments.

Germline CDR1 is KGHSH and CDR2 is LQKENI. J gave up 5 bases and V 6 bases, and 8 bases lay outside the gene matches. This CDR3 has 14 residues. The V gene is TRBV18, the J gene TRBJ2-7, with 9 bases lining up with TRBD2. The sample taken for sequencing was PBMCs. This receptor was taken from a man between 35 and 55 years old in good health and CMV-seronegative. The CDR3 loop reads CASSPRGGPDEQYF. CDR3 DNA: TGTGCCAGCTCTCCGCGGGGGGGGCCCGACGAGCAGTACTTC.